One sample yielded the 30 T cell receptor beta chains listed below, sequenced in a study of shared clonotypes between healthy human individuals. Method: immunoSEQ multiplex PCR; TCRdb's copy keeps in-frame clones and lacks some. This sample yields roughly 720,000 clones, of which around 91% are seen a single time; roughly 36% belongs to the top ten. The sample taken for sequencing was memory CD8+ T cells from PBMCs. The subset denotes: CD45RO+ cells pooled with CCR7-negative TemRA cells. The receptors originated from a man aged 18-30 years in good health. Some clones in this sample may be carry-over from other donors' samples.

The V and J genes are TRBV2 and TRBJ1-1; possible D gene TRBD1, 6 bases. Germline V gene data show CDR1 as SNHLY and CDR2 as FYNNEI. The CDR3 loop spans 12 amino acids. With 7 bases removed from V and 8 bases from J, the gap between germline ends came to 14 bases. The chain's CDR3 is CASKGVQLEAFF. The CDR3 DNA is TGTGCCAGCAAGGGGGTCCAGCTAGAAGCTTTCTTT. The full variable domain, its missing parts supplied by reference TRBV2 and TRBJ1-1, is EPEVTQTPSHQVTQMGQEVILRCVPISNHLYFYWYRQILGQKVEFLVSFYNNEISEKSEIFDDQFSVERPDGSNFTLKIRSTKLEDSAMYFCASKGVQLEAFFGQGTRLTVV.

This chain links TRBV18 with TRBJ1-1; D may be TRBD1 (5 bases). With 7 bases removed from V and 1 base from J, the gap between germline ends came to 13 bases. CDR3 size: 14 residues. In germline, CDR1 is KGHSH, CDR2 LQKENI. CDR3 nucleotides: TGTGCCAGCTGGTCCCCGGGGGGGAACACTGAAGCTTTCTTT. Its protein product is CASWSPGGNTEAFF.

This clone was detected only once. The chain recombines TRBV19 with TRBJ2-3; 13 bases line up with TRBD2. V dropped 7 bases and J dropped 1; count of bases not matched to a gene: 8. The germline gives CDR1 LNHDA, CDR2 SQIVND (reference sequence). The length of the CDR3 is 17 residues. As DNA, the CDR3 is TGTGCCAGTAACCTGGGACTAGCGGGATGGGGCACAGATACGCAGTATTTT. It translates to CASNLGLAGWGTDTQYF.

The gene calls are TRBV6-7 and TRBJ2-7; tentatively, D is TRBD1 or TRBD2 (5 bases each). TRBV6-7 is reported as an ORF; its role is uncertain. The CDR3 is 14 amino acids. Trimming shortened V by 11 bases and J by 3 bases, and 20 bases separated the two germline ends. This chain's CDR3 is CAREGFGWGYEQYF. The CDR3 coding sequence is TGTGCCCGCGAGGGGTTTGGGTGGGGCTACGAGCAGTACTTC.

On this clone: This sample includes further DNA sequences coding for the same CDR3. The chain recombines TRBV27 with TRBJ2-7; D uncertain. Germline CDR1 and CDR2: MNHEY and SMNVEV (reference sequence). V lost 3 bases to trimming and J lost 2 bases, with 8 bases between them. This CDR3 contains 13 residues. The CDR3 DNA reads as TGTGCCAGCAGTTTGAGAGGAGCCTACGAGCAGTACTTC. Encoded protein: CASSLRGAYEQYF.

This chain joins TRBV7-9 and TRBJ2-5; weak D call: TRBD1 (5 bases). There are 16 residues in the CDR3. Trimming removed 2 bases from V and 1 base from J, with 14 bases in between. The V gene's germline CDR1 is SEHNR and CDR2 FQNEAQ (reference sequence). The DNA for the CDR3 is TGTGCCAGCAGCTTAAGATTGATGGGGCTCCAAGAGACCCAGTACTTC. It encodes CASSLRLMGLQETQYF.

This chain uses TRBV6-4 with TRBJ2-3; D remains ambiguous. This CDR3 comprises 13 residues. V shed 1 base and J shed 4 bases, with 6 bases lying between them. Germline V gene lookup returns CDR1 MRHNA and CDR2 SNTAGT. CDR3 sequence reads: CASSDWTSDTQYF. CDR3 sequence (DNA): TGTGCCAGCAGTGACTGGACGTCAGATACGCAGTATTTT.

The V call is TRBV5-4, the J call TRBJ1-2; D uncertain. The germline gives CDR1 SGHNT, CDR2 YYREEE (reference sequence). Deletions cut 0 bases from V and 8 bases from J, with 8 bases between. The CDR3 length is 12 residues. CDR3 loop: CASSLAQSGYTF. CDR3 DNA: TGTGCCAGCAGCTTGGCTCAGTCGGGCTACACCTTC.

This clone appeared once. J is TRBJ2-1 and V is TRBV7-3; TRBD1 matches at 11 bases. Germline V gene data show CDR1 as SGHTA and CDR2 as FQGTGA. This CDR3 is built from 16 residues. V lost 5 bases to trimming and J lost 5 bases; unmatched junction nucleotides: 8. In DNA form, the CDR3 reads TGTGCCAGCAGCACCGGGACAGGGGGTCGCCACAATGAGCAGTTCTTC. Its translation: CASSTGTGGRHNEQFF.

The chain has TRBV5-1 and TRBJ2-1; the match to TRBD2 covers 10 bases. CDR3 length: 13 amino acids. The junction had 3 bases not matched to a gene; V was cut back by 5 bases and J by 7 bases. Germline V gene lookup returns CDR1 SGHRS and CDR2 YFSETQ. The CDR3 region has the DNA TGCGCCAGCAGGGAAGCGGGAGGGAATGAGCAGTTCTTC. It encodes CASREAGGNEQFF. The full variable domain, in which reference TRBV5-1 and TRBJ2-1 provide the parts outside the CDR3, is KAGVTQTPRYLIKTRGQQVTLSCSPISGHRSVSWYQQTPGQGLQFLFEYFSETQRNKGNFPGRFSGRQFSNSRSEMNVSTLELGDSALYLCASREAGGNEQFFGPGTRLTVL.

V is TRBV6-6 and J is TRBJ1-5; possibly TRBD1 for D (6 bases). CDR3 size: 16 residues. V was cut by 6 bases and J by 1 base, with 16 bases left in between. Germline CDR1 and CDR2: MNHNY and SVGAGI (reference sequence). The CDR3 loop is CASRQGFEGSNQPQHF. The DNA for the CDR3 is TGTGCCAGCAGGCAGGGGTTTGAAGGGAGCAATCAGCCCCAGCATTTT.

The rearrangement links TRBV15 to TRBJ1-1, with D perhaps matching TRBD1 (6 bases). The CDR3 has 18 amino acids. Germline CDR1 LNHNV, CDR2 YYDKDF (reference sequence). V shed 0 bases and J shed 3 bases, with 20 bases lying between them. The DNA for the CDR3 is TGTGCCACCAGCAGAGATATATGGGGGGCGCCGAGGCACACTGAAGCTTTCTTT. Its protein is CATSRDIWGAPRHTEAFF.

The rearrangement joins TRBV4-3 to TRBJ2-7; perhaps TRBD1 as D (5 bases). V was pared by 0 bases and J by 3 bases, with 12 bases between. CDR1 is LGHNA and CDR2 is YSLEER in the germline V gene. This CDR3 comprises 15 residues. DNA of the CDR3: TGCGCCAGCAGCCAAGAACACGCAGGGCGCTACGAGCAGTACTTC. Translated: CASSQEHAGRYEQYF.

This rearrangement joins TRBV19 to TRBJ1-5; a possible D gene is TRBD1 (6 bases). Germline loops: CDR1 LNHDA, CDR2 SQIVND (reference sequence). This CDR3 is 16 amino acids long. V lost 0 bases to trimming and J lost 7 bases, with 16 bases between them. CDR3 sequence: CASSIDFAGAWQPQHF. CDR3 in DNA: TGTGCCAGTAGTATAGATTTCGCGGGGGCTTGGCAGCCCCAGCATTTT.

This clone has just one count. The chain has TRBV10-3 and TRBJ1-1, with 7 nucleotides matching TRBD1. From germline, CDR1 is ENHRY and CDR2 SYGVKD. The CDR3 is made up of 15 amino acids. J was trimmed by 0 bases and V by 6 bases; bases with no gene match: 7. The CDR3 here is CAISQKRGLNTEAFF. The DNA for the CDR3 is TGTGCCATCAGCCAAAAGAGGGGGCTGAACACTGAAGCTTTCTTT.

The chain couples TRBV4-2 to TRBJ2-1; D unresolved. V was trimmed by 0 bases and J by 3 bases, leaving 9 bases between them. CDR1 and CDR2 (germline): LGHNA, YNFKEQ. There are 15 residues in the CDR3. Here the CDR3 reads CASSQDPDNYNEQFF. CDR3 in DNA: TGTGCCAGCAGCCAAGATCCTGACAACTACAATGAGCAGTTCTTC.

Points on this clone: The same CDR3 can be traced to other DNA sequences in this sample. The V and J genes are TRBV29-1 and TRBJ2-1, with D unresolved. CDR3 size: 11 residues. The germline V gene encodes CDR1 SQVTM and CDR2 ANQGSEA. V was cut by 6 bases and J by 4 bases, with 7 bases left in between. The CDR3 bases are TGCAGCGTGGAACGATACAATGAGCAGTTCTTC. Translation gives CSVERYNEQFF.

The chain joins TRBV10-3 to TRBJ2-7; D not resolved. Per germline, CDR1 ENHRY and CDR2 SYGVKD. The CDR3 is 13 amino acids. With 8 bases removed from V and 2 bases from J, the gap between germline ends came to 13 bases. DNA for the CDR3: TGTGCCATCTGTGCGGCAAGTACCTACGAGCAGTACTTC. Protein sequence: CAICAASTYEQYF.

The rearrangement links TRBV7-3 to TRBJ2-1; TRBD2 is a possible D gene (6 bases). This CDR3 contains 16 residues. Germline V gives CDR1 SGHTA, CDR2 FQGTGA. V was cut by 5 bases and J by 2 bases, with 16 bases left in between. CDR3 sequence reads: CASSPFLAPAYNEQFF. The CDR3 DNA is TGTGCCAGCAGCCCCTTCCTAGCGCCCGCCTACAATGAGCAGTTCTTC.

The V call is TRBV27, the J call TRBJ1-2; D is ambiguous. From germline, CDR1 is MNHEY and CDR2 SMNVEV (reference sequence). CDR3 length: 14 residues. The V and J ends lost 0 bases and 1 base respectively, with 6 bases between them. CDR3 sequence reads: CASSLSVGNYGYTF. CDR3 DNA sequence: TGTGCCAGCAGTTTATCCGTAGGTAACTATGGCTACACCTTC.

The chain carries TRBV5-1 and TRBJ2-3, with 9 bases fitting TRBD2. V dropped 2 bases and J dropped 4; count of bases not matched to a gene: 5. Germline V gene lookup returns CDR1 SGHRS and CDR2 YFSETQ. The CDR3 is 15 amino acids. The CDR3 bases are TGCGCCAGCAGCTTTAGCGGGAGAGCCCCAGATACGCAGTATTTT. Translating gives CASSFSGRAPDTQYF.

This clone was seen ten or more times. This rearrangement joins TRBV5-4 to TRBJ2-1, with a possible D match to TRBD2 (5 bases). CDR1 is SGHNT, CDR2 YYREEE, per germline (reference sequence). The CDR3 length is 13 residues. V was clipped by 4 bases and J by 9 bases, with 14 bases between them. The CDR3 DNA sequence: TGTGCCAGCAGCACCGAACCGGGAAGTGAGCAGTTCTTC. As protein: CASSTEPGSEQFF.

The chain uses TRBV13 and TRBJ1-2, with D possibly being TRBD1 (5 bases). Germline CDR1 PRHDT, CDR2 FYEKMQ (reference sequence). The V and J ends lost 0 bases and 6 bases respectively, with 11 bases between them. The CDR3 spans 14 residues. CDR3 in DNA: TGTGCCAGCAGCTTAGGCCAGGGAATAGATGGCTACACCTTC. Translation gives CASSLGQGIDGYTF.

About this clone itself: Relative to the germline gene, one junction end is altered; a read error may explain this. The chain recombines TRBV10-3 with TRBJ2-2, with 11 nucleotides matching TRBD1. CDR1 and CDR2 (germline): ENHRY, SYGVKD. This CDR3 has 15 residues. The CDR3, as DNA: TGCGCCAGCTGTGGGGACAGGGGGTTCACCGGGGAGCTGTTTTTT. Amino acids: CASCGDRGFTGELFF.

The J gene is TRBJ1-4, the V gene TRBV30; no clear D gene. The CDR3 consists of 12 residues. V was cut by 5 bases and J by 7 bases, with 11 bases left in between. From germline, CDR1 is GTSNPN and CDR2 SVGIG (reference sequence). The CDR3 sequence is CAWGRNGEKLFF. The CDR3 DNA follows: TGTGCCTGGGGACGGAACGGTGAAAAACTGTTTTTT.

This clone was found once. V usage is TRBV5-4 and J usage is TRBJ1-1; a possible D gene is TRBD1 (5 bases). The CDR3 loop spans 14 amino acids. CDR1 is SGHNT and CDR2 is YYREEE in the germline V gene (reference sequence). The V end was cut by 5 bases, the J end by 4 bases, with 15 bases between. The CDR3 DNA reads TGTGCCAGCAGTTACAATGGGAGGGGCACTGAAGCTTTCTTT. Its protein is CASSYNGRGTEAFF.

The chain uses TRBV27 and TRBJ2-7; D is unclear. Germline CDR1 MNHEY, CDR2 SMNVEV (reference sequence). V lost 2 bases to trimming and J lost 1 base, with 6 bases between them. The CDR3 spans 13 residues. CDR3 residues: CASSLHLSYEQYF. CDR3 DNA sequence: TGTGCCAGCAGTTTACACTTGTCCTACGAGCAGTACTTC.

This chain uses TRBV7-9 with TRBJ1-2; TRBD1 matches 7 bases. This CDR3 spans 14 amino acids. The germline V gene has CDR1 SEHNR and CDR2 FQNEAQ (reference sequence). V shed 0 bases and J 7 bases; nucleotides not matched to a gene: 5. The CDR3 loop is CASSLADRAGGYTF. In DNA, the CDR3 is TGTGCCAGCAGCTTAGCCGACAGGGCCGGTGGCTACACCTTC.

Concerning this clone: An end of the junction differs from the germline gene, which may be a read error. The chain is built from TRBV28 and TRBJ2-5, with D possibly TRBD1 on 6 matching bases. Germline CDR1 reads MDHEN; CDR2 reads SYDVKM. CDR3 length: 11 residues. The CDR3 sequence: CASTISHRVDF. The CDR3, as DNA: TGTGCCAGCACCATCTCTCACAGGGTAGACTTC. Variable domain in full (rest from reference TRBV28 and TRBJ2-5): DVKVTQSSRYLVKRTGEKVFLECVQDMDHENMFWYRQDPGLGLRLIYFSYDVKMKEKGDIPEGYSVSREKKERFSLILESASTNQTSMYLCASTISHRVDFGPGTRLLVL.

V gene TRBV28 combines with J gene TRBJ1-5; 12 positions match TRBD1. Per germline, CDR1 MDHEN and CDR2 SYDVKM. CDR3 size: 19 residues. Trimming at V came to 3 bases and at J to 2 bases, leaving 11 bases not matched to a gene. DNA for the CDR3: TGTGCCAGCAGTTTGACGGGACAGGGGGCGCCTGGGGGCAATCAGCCCCAGCATTTT. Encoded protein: CASSLTGQGAPGGNQPQHF.